This TCR beta chain was sequenced during a study of blood T cell repertoires in COVID-19. Background on the study: Some COVID-19 samples were acute and others convalescent; all came from the United States, Italy and Spain.

Original processing methods: Reference gene primers were amplified, and this amplification served to estimate nucleated cell counts. Clones were sequenced by immunoSEQ multiplex PCR, and TCRdb holds only the in-frame ones, with some missing. That table supplies the V and J calls and clone size; D and trimming were determined from the DNA. The table lists roughly 130,000 clones, over 75% of them singletons. CDR1 is SGHTA, CDR2 FQGTGA, per germline. This CDR3 contains 16 residues. Trimming cost V 1 base and J 6 bases, with 15 bases left between them. Material for sequencing was peripheral blood. This rearrangement joins TRBV7-3 to TRBJ2-2; the D gene is possibly TRBD1 (6 bases). This TCR was sampled from a woman between 70 and 85 years old with acute or convalescent COVID-19. The CDR3 DNA is TGTGCCAGCAGCTTAAACCCACAGGGAAAGGCCGGGGAGCTGTTTTTT. Protein product: CASSLNPQGKAGELFF.